This T cell receptor beta chain was documented in a study of T cell responses to AZD1222 COVID-19 vaccine. The CDR3 totals 16 residues. In germline, CDR1 is ENHRY, CDR2 SYGVKD. V dropped 4 bases and J dropped 1 base, with 15 bases sitting between them. A word on this clone: Antigen: not known.

Whole-study results and caveats: Receipt of two AZD1222 doses was followed by a rise in Spike-specific TCR breadth and depth. Nearly half of the spike-specific TCRs reportedly recognize variant regions that carry no mutations. Mapped onto spike, vaccine-associated CD4 TCRs spanned it and were dominant at 160-218 and 743-854.

Sequencing was performed with immunoSEQ multiplex PCR; in TCRdb, only in-frame clones are kept and a portion is missing. In the table there are 180,000 or so clones, 70% to 90% of which are singletons. The chain couples TRBV10-3 to TRBJ2-3, with D maybe TRBD2 (5 bases). The origin of this receptor is an adult who received the AZD1222 COVID-19 vaccine. Source: peripheral blood, taken 28 days after the second AZD1222 dose. The CDR3 nucleotides are TGTGCCATCAGTGCGCATCTAGCTAAAGGCACAGATACGCAGTATTTT. This codes for CAISAHLAKGTDTQYF.